This TCR beta chain stems from a study of cytomegalovirus exposure and HLA in healthy donors listed by TCRdb under 2017. Context from the whole study: An earlier analysis of approximately 600 of the donors reported 250 to 300 Gb of sequence data and 120 million or so unique TCR beta sequences from about 179 million T cells. A later analysis re-analyzed previously published TCR beta repertoires from hundreds of donors and added high-resolution HLA genotyping to study TCR occurrence patterns. Every repertoire in the discovery cohort had been generated on one and the same sequencing platform. Using immunosequencing, the study profiled T cell repertoires from 640 or so subjects and related those repertoires to cytomegalovirus serostatus. Of the roughly 430 genotyped donors, about 80% fell in the genetic ancestry cluster associated with self-reported Caucasian donors. An earlier analysis of 587 of the donors applied high-throughput TCR beta sequencing to assess whether each TCR beta V gene segment acted as functional or pseudogenic. Class I and class II HLA loci were covered by the typing at four-digit resolution. Roughly 300 gigabases of sequencing data and around 80 million unique TCR sequences made up an early release that covered about 640 HLA-typed donors. Rather than drawing on any new phenotypic data, the later analysis identified candidate immune exposures from TCR beta sequences and the way those sequences occurred across donors. Donor age, sex, ethnicity and CMV serostatus were compiled alongside the repertoire data. The study combined high-throughput TCR immunosequencing, statistical association of individual TCRs with disease status, and machine learning to predict cytomegalovirus infection status. A later genetic analysis used genome-wide SNP genotypes for about 65% of the roughly 700 donors, treating that subset as a discovery cohort. Several DR-DQ haplotypes were treated as single units for association and clustering because of strong linkage in the cohort. A separate validation cohort of about 110 different subjects was used in addition to the 666-subject first cohort. The study aimed to test whether cataloging public T cell receptors could reveal signatures of past pathogen exposure. Typing coverage differed by locus: A, B, C, DRB1 and DQB1 were typed in roughly 629-640 donors, DQA1 in 500 to 550, DPA1 in roughly 590, and DPB1 in 472. Among around 400 genotyped donors of the cohort, an average of approximately 230,000 unique TCR beta nucleotide sequences were sequenced per donor, roughly 18% of them non-productive. Overall study results and their limits: The sequencing pipeline was judged likely to have produced a cluster of highly shared sequence variants as a technical artifact. The classifier was reported to diagnose cytomegalovirus status with high specificity and sensitivity in both the original and validation cohorts. Because counts were too low, approximately 18 rarely observed V segments, including chromosome 9 orphons, were excluded from the earlier analysis of under 650 of the donors. HLA typing was unavailable for some donors at each locus, so association tests used only the typed subset. V-gene and J-gene trimming of TCR beta chains was associated with a missense DCLRE1C variant in a later genetic analysis, and the association was replicated in an independent cohort. It was suggested by the authors that the approach could potentially be generalized to other disease states and immunological phenotypes. In an earlier analysis of 587 of the donors, most TCR beta V segments appeared in productive rearrangements about 87% or about 30% of the time, broadly matching IMGT annotations. Presence/absence analyses assumed roughly uniform sequencing depth across donors, an assumption that may not hold. Correlated functional status among segregating V segments might be attributable to linkage disequilibrium, but an unknown experimental factor could not be ruled out. Some IMGT-functional V segments, including TRBV6-2 and TRBV6-3, could not be told apart with the 87-base-pair reads, so those segments were excluded. In a later analysis, most CMV-associated TCR beta chains were found to appear HLA-restricted, with HLA associations seemingly driven largely by CMV exposure. In vitro tests confirmed that a few of the cytomegalovirus-associated TCR beta chains recognize cytomegalovirus antigens. A later genetic analysis reported fewer N-insertions in productive TCRs among donors in an Asian-associated ancestry cluster than the 666-donor mean. The cohort was sequenced for TCR beta chains only, and without alpha or paired-chain data the features that could be detected were limited. In a later analysis, the rate of TCR association differed among HLA loci, with DRB1 alleles having the most associated TCRs and HLA-C alleles having the fewest. A later analysis found that HLA-associated TCR beta chains were more clonally expanded and had lower generation probabilities than equally common non-associated chains. At a false discovery rate of 0.05, a later analysis linked under 20,000 TCR beta sequences to specific HLA alleles. A further reported finding was that TCR beta sequences accurately predicted the HLA-A and HLA-B alleles for most subjects in the first cohort. CMV serostatus was the only immune exposure information available for the cohort. Most TCR sequences were observed very rarely across donors, whereas some public TCRs were present in many individuals. Strong co-occurrence of HLA alleles, especially DR and DQ, made assigning TCR associations to individual alleles difficult. Several of the top co-occurrence clusters appeared to be linked to parvovirus B19, influenza, CMV and Epstein-Barr virus, according to a later analysis. The study gave a list of some 150 TCR beta chains associated with cytomegalovirus.

CDR1 and CDR2 are drawn from the germline V gene (reference sequence): LNHDA, SQIVND. The CDR3 sequence holds 13 residues, the cysteine and phenylalanine included. Left in the record is the CDR3 DNA by itself, 39 bases read in frame from the first base. The V and J ends are trimmed by 8 bases and 4 bases, leaving 12 bases between them. The library was generated by the immunoSEQ multiplex PCR assay. For the multiplex PCR, a mixture combining 60 forward primers for TCR Vbeta segments and 13 reverse primers for TCR Jbeta segments was used. A multiplex PCR assay on genomic DNA amplified the CDR3 region of rearranged TCR beta genes. Amplified TCR beta libraries were sequenced as 87-base-pair reads on the Illumina HiSeq System. The study's own analysis went as follows. In a later analysis, 70 million to 95 million unique TCR beta chains were counted across the approximately 640 repertoires, and around 10 million of these chains were shared by at least two donors. To remove PCR and sequencing errors, raw reads were error-corrected and collapsed into unique sequences using a nearest-neighbor algorithm that merged closely related sequences. CDR3 sequences were aligned to IMGT reference sequences to assign V, D and J gene segments. Each retained sequence needed at least a six-nucleotide match to both a V gene segment and a J gene segment. A rearrangement counted as productive if the CDR3 had no stop codons and remained in frame with V and J, and every other rearrangement counted as non-productive. Following IMGT convention, CDR3 was defined as the stretch from the second conserved V-encoded cysteine up to the conserved J-encoded phenylalanine. The earlier analysis of 587 of the donors excluded any sequence lacking an unambiguous match to a single V gene segment. An earlier analysis of approximately 590 of the donors classified V segments as functional when productive rearrangements were above 56.7% and as segregating when the standard deviation between donors was above 5%. A statistical classification framework was built to diagnose cytomegalovirus status from the catalog of TCR beta chain sequences. In a later analysis, V and J genes were assigned by comparing TCR nucleotide sequences against IMGT/GENE-DB human TR gene sequences. In a later analysis, CDR3 sequences and most-parsimonious VDJ recombination scenarios were assigned using the TCRdist pipeline. In a later analysis, each TCR beta chain was defined by its CDR3 amino acid sequence together with its V-gene family, and reads lacking a unique V-gene family were excluded. As a way to deal with suspected cross-contamination and a sequencing artifact, a later analysis dropped hundreds of nucleotide sequences that were highly shared and had low generation probability. A later analysis calculated a clonal expansion index for each public chain from normalized within-repertoire ranks of inferred template counts. Generation probabilities in a later analysis came from a VDJ recombination model fitted to out-of-frame rearrangements, and those results were checked against IGoR. A later analysis scored TCR-TCR, TCR-HLA and TCR-CMV co-occurrence with hypergeometric tests, applying a repertoire-size bias correction to TCR pairs. In a later analysis, false discovery rates were estimated by permuting HLA or CMV assignments 20 times. A later analysis grouped co-occurring TCRs with DBSCAN, adding TCRdist sequence similarity when clustering within HLA-allele-positive subsets. Repertoires with fewer than 30,000 or more than 120,000 public chains were left out of co-occurrence clustering, as were several repertoires with anomalous nucleotide sharing. The table was pulled from immuneACCESS by TCRdb, which kept in-frame rearrangements only. Such tables lose some clones; where checked, under half of the loss comes from unresolved V genes, and the rest has no known cause. V and J calls and clone size come straight from that table; D and trimming were deduced from the DNA. The sample records about 120,000 clones, less than 80% of which are singletons. The ten largest clonotypes hold about 4% of the sample.

The cohort comprised fewer than 750 healthy bone marrow donors. At the time of sampling, all cohort members were nominally healthy, though unrecorded immune exposures were likely present. The donor was CMV seronegative and was included in the group of about 400 seronegative cohort members. Each donor provided a peripheral blood sample, and peripheral blood mononuclear cells were used for TCR beta sequencing. The Qiagen DNeasy Blood Extraction Kit was used to extract genomic DNA from the blood cell samples. As concerns this clone: The antigen it binds to is not known. Per-nucleotide qualities are absent, and no much larger clonotype sits a single base away.

Recombination joined TRBV19 with TRBJ1-5; no D gene call is confident. The source material was PBMCs. The origin of this receptor is a man aged 25 to 40 in good health and CMV-seronegative. The DNA sequence reads TGTGCCAGTGCCGGGAAAGGAAATCAGCCCCAGCATTTT. This gives the protein CASAGKGNQPQHF. Full variable domain (CDR3 extended with the reference TRBV19 and TRBJ1-5 proteins): DGGITQSPKYLFRKEGQNVTLSCEQNLNHDAMYWYRQDPGQGLRLIYYSQIVNDFQKGDIAEGYSVSREKKESFPLTVTSAQKNPTAFYLCASAGKGNQPQHFGDGTRLSIL.